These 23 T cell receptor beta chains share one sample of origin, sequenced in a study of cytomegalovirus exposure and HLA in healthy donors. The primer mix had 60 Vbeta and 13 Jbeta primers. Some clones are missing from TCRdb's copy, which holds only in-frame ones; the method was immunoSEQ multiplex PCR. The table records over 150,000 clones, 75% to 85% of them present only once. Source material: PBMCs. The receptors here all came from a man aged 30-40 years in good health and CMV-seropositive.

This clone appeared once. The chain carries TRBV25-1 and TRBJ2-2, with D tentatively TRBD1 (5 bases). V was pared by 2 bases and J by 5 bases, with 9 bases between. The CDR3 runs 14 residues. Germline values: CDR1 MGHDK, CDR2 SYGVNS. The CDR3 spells CASSEPRETGELFF. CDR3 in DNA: TGTGCCAGCAGTGAACCCAGGGAAACCGGGGAGCTGTTTTTT.

This CDR3 is CAISERTTGSSGNTIYF. The CDR3 DNA follows: TGTGCCATCAGTGAGCGGACCACAGGGAGCTCTGGAAACACCATATATTTT. The chain carries TRBV10-3 and TRBJ1-3, with a weak D call TRBD1 (6 bases). The CDR3 covers 17 residues. Germline V gene data show CDR1 as ENHRY and CDR2 as SYGVKD. Between the trimmed V and J ends, which lost 2 bases and 0 bases, there was a span of 14 bases.

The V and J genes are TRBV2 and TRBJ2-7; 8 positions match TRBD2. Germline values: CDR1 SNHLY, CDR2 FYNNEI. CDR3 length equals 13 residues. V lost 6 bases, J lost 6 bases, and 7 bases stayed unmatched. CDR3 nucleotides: TGTGCCAGCAGATACGGACTAGCAGGCGAGCAGTACTTC. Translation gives CASRYGLAGEQYF.

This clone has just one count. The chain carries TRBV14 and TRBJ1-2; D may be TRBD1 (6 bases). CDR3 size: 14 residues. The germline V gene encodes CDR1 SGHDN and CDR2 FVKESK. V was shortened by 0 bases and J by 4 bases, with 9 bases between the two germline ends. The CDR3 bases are TGTGCCAGCAGCCAAGACAGGGGAATCTATGGCTACACCTTC. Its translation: CASSQDRGIYGYTF.

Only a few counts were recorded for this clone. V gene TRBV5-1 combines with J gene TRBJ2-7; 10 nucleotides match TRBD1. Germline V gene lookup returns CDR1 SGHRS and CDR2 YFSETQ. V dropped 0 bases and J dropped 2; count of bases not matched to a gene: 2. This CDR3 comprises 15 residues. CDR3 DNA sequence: TGCGCCAGCAGCTTGGCCGGGACAGGGGCCTACGAGCAGTACTTC. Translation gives CASSLAGTGAYEQYF.

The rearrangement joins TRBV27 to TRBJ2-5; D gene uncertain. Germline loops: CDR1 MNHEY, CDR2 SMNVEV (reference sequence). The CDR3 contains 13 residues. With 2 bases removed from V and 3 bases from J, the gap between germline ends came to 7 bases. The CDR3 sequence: CASSLGPEETQYF. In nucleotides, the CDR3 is TGTGCCAGCAGTTTAGGGCCCGAAGAGACCCAGTACTTC.

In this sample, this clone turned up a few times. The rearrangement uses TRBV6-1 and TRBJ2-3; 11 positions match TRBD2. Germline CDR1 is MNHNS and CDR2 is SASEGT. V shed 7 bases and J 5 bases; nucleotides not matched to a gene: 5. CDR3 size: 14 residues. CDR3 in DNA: TGTGCCAGCACAGCCGGGACTAGCGGAGATACGCAGTATTTT. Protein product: CASTAGTSGDTQYF.

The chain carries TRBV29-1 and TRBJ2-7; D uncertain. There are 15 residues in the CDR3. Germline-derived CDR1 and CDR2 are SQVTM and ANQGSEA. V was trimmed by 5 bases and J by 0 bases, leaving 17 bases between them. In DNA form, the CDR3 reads TGCAGCGTTCGGGTTATTTCACGGTACTCCTACGAGCAGTACTTC. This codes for CSVRVISRYSYEQYF.

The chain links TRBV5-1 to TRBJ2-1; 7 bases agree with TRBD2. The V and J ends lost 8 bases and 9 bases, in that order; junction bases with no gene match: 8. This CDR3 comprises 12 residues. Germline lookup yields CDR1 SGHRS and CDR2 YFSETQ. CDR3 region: CARREGLFEQFF. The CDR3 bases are TGCGCCAGAAGGGAGGGCCTGTTTGAGCAGTTCTTC.

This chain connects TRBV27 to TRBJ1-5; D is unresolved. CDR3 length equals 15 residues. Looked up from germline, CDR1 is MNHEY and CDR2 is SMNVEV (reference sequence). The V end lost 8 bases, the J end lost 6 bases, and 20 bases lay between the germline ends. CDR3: CASSISGYEGQPQHF. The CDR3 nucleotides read TGTGCCAGCTCCATCTCCGGGTATGAGGGTCAGCCCCAGCATTTT.

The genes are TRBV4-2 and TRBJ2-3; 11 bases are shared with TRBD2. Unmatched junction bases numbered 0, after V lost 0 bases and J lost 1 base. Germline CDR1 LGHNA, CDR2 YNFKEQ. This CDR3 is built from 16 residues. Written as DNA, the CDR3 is TGTGCCAGCAGCCAAGAACTAGCGGGGGGCACAGATACGCAGTATTTT. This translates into CASSQELAGGTDTQYF.

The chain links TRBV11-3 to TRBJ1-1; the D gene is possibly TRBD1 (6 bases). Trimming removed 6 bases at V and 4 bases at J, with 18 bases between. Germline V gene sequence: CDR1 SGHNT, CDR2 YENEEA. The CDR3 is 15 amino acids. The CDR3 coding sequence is TGTGCCAGCAGTAAAGGGCAGGGGTTTGCCACTGAAGCTTTCTTT. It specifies CASSKGQGFATEAFF. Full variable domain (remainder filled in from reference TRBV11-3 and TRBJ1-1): EAGVVQSPRYKIIEKKQPVAFWCNPISGHNTLYWYLQNLGQGPELLIRYENEEAVDDSQLPKDRFSAERLKGVDSTLKIQPAELGDSAVYLCASSKGQGFATEAFFGQGTRLTVV.

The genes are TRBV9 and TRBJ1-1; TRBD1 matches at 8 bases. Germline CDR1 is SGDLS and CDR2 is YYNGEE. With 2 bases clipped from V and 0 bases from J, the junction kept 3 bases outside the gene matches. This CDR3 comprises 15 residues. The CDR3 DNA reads TGTGCCAGCAGCGTTAGGACAGGGATGAACACTGAAGCTTTCTTT. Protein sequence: CASSVRTGMNTEAFF.

CDR3 DNA sequence: TGTGCCAGCAGTGACCGTGCGACAGGGGGCAACTCCTATAATTCACCCCTCCACTTT. Translation: CASSDRATGGNSYNSPLHF. V and J are TRBV2 and TRBJ1-6; 10 bases map to TRBD1. The CDR3 is 19 residues long. CDR1 is SNHLY and CDR2 is FYNNEI in the germline V gene. After removal of 3 bases from V and 0 bases from J, the junction contained 8 bases not matched to a gene.

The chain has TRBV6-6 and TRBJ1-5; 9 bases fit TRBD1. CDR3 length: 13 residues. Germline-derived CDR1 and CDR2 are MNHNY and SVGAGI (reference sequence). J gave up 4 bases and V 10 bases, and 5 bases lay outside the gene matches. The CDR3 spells CATADRGNQPQHF. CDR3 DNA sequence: TGTGCCACCGCGGACAGGGGTAATCAGCCCCAGCATTTT.

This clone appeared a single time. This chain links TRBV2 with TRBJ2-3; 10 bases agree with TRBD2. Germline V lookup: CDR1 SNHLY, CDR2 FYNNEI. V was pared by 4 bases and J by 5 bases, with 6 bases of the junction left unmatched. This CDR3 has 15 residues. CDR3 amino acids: CASSVLAGWGDTQYF. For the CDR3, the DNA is TGTGCCAGCAGTGTACTAGCGGGATGGGGAGATACGCAGTATTTT.

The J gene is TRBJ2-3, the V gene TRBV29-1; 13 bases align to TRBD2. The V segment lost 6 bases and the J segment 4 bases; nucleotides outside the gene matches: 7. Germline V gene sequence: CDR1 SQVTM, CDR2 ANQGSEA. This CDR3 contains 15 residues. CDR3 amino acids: CSVSRTSGSADTQYF. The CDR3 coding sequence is TGCAGCGTCTCCCGGACTAGCGGGAGTGCAGATACGCAGTATTTT.

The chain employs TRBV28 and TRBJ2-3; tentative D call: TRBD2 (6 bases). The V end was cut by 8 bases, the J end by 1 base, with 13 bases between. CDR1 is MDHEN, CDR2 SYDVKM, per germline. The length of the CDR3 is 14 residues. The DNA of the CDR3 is TGTGCCAGCCTCGACCCGGGGGGCACAGATACGCAGTATTTT. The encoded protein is CASLDPGGTDTQYF.

CDR3 residues: CASSPWGQGDGYEQYF. As DNA, the CDR3 is TGTGCCAGCAGTCCTTGGGGCCAGGGCGACGGTTACGAGCAGTACTTC. The chain links TRBV28 to TRBJ2-7; D is perhaps TRBD1 (5 bases). Trimming pared 5 bases from V and 4 bases from J, leaving 21 bases between. Germline CDR1 is MDHEN and CDR2 is SYDVKM. This CDR3 spans 16 amino acids.

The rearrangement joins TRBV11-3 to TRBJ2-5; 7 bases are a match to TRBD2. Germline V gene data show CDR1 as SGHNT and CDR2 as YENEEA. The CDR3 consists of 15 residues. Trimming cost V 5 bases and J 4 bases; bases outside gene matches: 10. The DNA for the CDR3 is TGTGCCAGCAGCCCAGGGACTACCCTCCCAGAGACCCAGTACTTC. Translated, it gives CASSPGTTLPETQYF.

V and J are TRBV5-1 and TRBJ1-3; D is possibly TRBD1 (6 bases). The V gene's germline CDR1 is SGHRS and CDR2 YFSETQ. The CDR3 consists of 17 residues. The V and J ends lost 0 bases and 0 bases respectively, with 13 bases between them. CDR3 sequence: CASSLGQEMLSGNTIYF. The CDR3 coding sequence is TGCGCCAGCAGCTTGGGACAGGAGATGCTCTCTGGAAACACCATATATTTT.

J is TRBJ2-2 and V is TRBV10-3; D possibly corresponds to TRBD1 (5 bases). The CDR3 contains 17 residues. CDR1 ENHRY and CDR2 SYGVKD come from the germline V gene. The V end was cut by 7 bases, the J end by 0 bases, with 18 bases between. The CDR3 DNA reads TGTGCCATCAATTTGGGTGGACAAGGCTCGAACACCGGGGAGCTGTTTTTT. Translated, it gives CAINLGGQGSNTGELFF.

CDR3 DNA sequence: TGTGCCAGCAGCCAAGATACGGGTCAGACCTATGGCTACACCTTC. Amino acids: CASSQDTGQTYGYTF. The chain couples TRBV14 to TRBJ1-2; D is undetermined. The V and J ends lost 0 bases and 4 bases respectively, with 12 bases between them. CDR3 size: 15 residues. The germline V gene encodes CDR1 SGHDN and CDR2 FVKESK.